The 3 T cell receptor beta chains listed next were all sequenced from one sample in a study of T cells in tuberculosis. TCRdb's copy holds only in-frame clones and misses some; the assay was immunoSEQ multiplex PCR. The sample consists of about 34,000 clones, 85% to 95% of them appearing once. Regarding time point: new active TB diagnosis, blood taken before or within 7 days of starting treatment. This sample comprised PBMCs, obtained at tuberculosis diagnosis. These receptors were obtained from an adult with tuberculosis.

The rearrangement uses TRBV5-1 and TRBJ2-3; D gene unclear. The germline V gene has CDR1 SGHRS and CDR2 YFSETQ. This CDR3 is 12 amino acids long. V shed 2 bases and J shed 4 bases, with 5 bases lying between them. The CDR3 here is CASSFGPDTQYF. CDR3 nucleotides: TGCGCCAGCAGCTTCGGTCCAGATACGCAGTATTTT.

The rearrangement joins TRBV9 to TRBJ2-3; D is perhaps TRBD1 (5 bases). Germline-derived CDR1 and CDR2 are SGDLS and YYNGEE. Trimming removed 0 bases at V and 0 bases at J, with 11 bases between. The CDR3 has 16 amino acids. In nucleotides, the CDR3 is TGTGCCAGCAGCGTAGAGGGGTTGATAAGCACAGATACGCAGTATTTT. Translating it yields CASSVEGLISTDTQYF.

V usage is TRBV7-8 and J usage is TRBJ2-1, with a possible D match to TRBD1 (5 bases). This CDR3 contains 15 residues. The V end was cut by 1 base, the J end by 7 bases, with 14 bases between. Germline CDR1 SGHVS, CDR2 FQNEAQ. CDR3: CASSLDRFSRNEQFF. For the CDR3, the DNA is TGTGCCAGCAGCTTAGACAGGTTTTCGAGGAATGAGCAGTTCTTC.